This passage covers 9 T cell receptor beta chains from one sample sequenced in a study of blood T cell repertoires in COVID-19. Here immunoSEQ multiplex PCR was the method, and the copy in TCRdb shows in-frame clones only, minus some. Of some 180,000 clones listed, 65% to 85% are singletons. The source material was peripheral blood. The receptors were sampled from a woman aged 40 to 55 with COVID-19, enrolled during active disease.

The rearrangement links TRBV29-1 to TRBJ2-7, with TRBD1 as a possible D gene (5 bases). This CDR3 is built from 11 residues. Trimming shortened V by 4 bases and J by 2 bases, and 6 bases separated the two germline ends. The germline V gene encodes CDR1 SQVTM and CDR2 ANQGSEA. CDR3 amino acids: CSVAGTYEQYF. The CDR3 nucleotides read TGCAGCGTTGCAGGGACCTACGAGCAGTACTTC.

V gene TRBV29-1 combines with J gene TRBJ2-1; 9 bases match TRBD1. J gave up 10 bases and V 4 bases, and 11 bases lay outside the gene matches. The CDR3 runs 14 residues. Germline V lookup: CDR1 SQVTM, CDR2 ANQGSEA. This CDR3 reads CSVVLQGAREEQFF. The CDR3 DNA is TGCAGCGTTGTATTACAGGGGGCGCGAGAGGAGCAGTTCTTC.

This clone is a singleton in its sample. The rearrangement links TRBV27 to TRBJ2-7; 9 bases fit TRBD1. Germline CDR1 is MNHEY and CDR2 is SMNVEV (reference sequence). V shed 2 bases and J 6 bases; nucleotides not matched to a gene: 8. The CDR3 has 15 amino acids. The CDR3 DNA sequence: TGTGCCAGCAGTTTAGTAGGGACAGGGTTCTTCGAGCAGTACTTC. It yields the protein CASSLVGTGFFEQYF.

The genes are TRBV9 and TRBJ2-1; D gene uncertain. Trimming removed 7 bases at V and 6 bases at J, with 11 bases between. The CDR3 spans 12 residues. Germline V gene lookup returns CDR1 SGDLS and CDR2 YYNGEE. CDR3 amino acids: CASRPFGNEQFF. The CDR3 nucleotides read TGTGCCAGCCGCCCTTTCGGCAATGAGCAGTTCTTC.

V and J are TRBV10-3 and TRBJ2-3, with a possible D match to TRBD2 (5 bases). CDR3 size: 15 residues. Germline loops: CDR1 ENHRY, CDR2 SYGVKD. The V gene lost 3 bases and the J gene lost 6 bases, with 16 bases spanning the gap. The CDR3 DNA is TGTGCCATCAGTGACCCGGGGAGAACAGTCGATACGCAGTATTTT. It yields the protein CAISDPGRTVDTQYF.

V gene TRBV27 combines with J gene TRBJ2-5; the match to TRBD1 covers 7 bases. CDR1 MNHEY and CDR2 SMNVEV come from the germline V gene (reference sequence). The CDR3 is 15 amino acids. The trim removed 4 bases at V and 3 bases at J, leaving 8 bases unmatched. CDR3 nucleotides: TGTGCCAGCAGTTCGATATACCAGGGGGAAGAGACCCAGTACTTC. Protein sequence: CASSSIYQGEETQYF.

The chain is built from TRBV10-3 and TRBJ2-2, with a possible D match to TRBD1 (6 bases). In germline, CDR1 is ENHRY, CDR2 SYGVKD. Trimming cost V 4 bases and J 4 bases, with 10 bases left between them. The CDR3 is made up of 14 amino acids. The CDR3 loop is CAISVGQITGELFF. The CDR3 region has the DNA TGTGCCATCAGTGTAGGACAGATCACCGGGGAGCTGTTTTTT.

The chain has TRBV7-9 and TRBJ2-7, with 9 bases identical to TRBD1. This CDR3 region has 14 residues. With V trimmed by 6 bases and J by 4 bases, 7 bases remained unmatched. The germline V gene has CDR1 SEHNR and CDR2 FQNEAQ (reference sequence). CDR3 DNA sequence: TGTGCCAGCAGTTCCGACAGGGGGGCTTACGAGCAGTACTTC. It specifies CASSSDRGAYEQYF.

This clone showed up just a few times. This chain links TRBV29-1 with TRBJ2-1; D gene unclear. Germline V gene sequence: CDR1 SQVTM, CDR2 ANQGSEA. Trimming took off 7 bases at V and 10 bases at J, with 14 bases between the two ends. This CDR3 spans 11 amino acids. CDR3 nucleotide sequence: TGCAGCGACTATACCGGCCGAGAGCAGTTCTTC. Translating gives CSDYTGREQFF.